The 15 T cell receptor beta chains below all came from one sample that was sequenced in a study of somatic mutations in cytotoxic T cells in rheumatoid arthritis. Using immunoSEQ multiplex PCR, the repertoire was profiled, and TCRdb retains in-frame clones only, with some absent. The sample records 25,000 to 35,000 clones, approximately 78% being singletons. Material: CD8+ T cells sorted from blood. The receptors originated from an adult with rheumatoid arthritis.

The CDR3 region is CASSPDRLYEQYF. The CDR3 bases are TGTGCCAGCAGCCCGGACAGACTCTACGAGCAGTACTTC. V and J are TRBV7-6 and TRBJ2-7, with D perhaps TRBD1 (6 bases). Trimming removed 5 bases at V and 3 bases at J, with 11 bases between. Germline-derived CDR1 and CDR2 are SGHVS and FNYEAQ. The length of the CDR3 is 13 residues.

This CDR3 is CASSLSGTGATYGYTF. CDR3 sequence (DNA): TGTGCCAGCAGCTTAAGTGGGACAGGGGCCACCTATGGCTACACCTTC. The V and J genes are TRBV7-9 and TRBJ1-2, with 10 bases fitting TRBD1. Germline CDR1 and CDR2: SEHNR and FQNEAQ (reference sequence). V shed 2 bases and J 4 bases; nucleotides not matched to a gene: 7. The CDR3 sequence is 16 residues long.

V usage is TRBV6-5 and J usage is TRBJ1-5, with D unresolved. Germline V CDR1 and CDR2: MNHEY, SVGAGI. This CDR3 contains 15 residues. V lost 0 bases to trimming and J lost 1 base, with 7 bases between them. The chain's CDR3 is CASSYSYRSNQPQHF. DNA of the CDR3: TGTGCCAGCAGTTACTCGTACCGGAGCAATCAGCCCCAGCATTTT.

The sample holds one count of this clone. The chain links TRBV28 to TRBJ2-7; maybe TRBD1 (6 bases). This CDR3 has 19 residues. Trimming stripped 5 bases from V and 2 bases from J, with 28 bases between. Germline CDR1 is MDHEN and CDR2 is SYDVKM. The CDR3 reads CASSRSFSGQTQTAYEQYF. The CDR3 region has the DNA TGTGCCAGCAGTCGATCCTTCTCCGGACAGACCCAAACCGCCTACGAGCAGTACTTC.

This clone was seen just once. V usage is TRBV7-9 and J usage is TRBJ2-6; TRBD1 agrees at 7 bases. Germline V lookup: CDR1 SEHNR, CDR2 FQNEAQ (reference sequence). The CDR3 is made up of 16 amino acids. V shed 4 bases, J shed 2 bases, and the junction held 5 bases outside the gene matches. CDR3 loop: CASSSSDRAGANVLTF. The DNA of the CDR3 is TGTGCCAGCAGCTCCAGCGACAGGGCTGGGGCCAACGTCCTGACTTTC.

The chain joins TRBV9 to TRBJ2-5, with TRBD2 matching 14 bases. V trimming: 2 bases; J trimming: 5 bases; junction bases outside the gene matches: 5. This CDR3 spans 16 amino acids. Germline CDR1 reads SGDLS; CDR2 reads YYNGEE. Written as DNA, the CDR3 is TGTGCCAGCAGCGTCGGGACTAGCGGGAGAAAGGAGACCCAGTACTTC. Translated, it gives CASSVGTSGRKETQYF.

The chain employs TRBV11-3 and TRBJ1-3; no reliable D call. The V end lost 0 bases, the J end lost 4 bases, and 16 bases lay between the germline ends. CDR1 and CDR2 from the germline V gene are SGHNT and YENEEA. The CDR3 runs to 17 residues. CDR3 nucleotide sequence: TGTGCCAGCAGCTTAGAAGCCGAGGCGCGAGTGGGAAACACCATATATTTT. Its translation: CASSLEAEARVGNTIYF.

The V call is TRBV18, the J call TRBJ1-5, with 7 bases identical to TRBD1. The V and J ends lost 5 bases and 4 bases, in that order; junction bases with no gene match: 5. The length of the CDR3 is 14 residues. Germline assignment: CDR1 KGHSH and CDR2 LQKENI. DNA for the CDR3: TGTGCCAGCTCAGGGGACAGCTTAAATCAGCCCCAGCATTTT. Translated: CASSGDSLNQPQHF. Variable domain in full (rest from reference TRBV18 and TRBJ1-5): NAGVMQNPRHLVRRRGQEARLRCSPMKGHSHVYWYRQLPEEGLKFMVYLQKENIIDESGMPKERFSAEFPKEGPSILRIQQVVRGDSAAYFCASSGDSLNQPQHFGDGTRLSIL.

This clone was recorded a few times. The rearrangement uses TRBV7-9 and TRBJ2-7; tentative D call: TRBD2 (6 bases). CDR1 is SEHNR and CDR2 is FQNEAQ in the germline V gene (reference sequence). This CDR3 is 16 amino acids long. The V and J ends lost 4 bases and 2 bases respectively, with 18 bases between them. CDR3 sequence: CASSSPGLPAAYEQYF. The CDR3 DNA reads TGTGCCAGCAGCTCCCCGGGACTTCCCGCCGCCTACGAGCAGTACTTC. The entire variable domain, with the rest obtained from reference TRBV7-9 and TRBJ2-7, is as follows: DTGVSQNPRHKITKRGQNVTFRCDPISEHNRLYWYRQTLGQGPEFLTYFQNEAQLEKSRLLSDRFSAERPKGSFSTLEIQRTEQGDSAMYLCASSSPGLPAAYEQYFGPGTRLTVT.

This clone appeared a single time. V and J are TRBV6-5 and TRBJ2-7, with 10 positions matching TRBD1. This CDR3 spans 14 amino acids. With V trimmed by 2 bases and J by 3 bases, 1 base remained unmatched. CDR1 and CDR2 (germline): MNHEY, SVGAGI. As DNA, the CDR3 is TGTGCCAGCAGTTACGGGACAGGGGACTACGAGCAGTACTTC. Translating it yields CASSYGTGDYEQYF.

The V and J genes are TRBV30 and TRBJ1-1, with a tentative D call TRBD1 (5 bases). This CDR3 region has 12 residues. Trimming pared 4 bases from V and 5 bases from J, leaving 11 bases between. CDR1 GTSNPN and CDR2 SVGIG come from the germline V gene (reference sequence). The CDR3 DNA follows: TGTGCCTGGACCGAAAGGGGTACTGAAGCTTTCTTT. Amino acid sequence: CAWTERGTEAFF.

The chain couples TRBV27 to TRBJ2-7, with TRBD1 matching over 7 bases. The V segment lost 2 bases and the J segment 4 bases; nucleotides outside the gene matches: 5. Looked up from germline, CDR1 is MNHEY and CDR2 is SMNVEV (reference sequence). This CDR3 is 14 amino acids long. CDR3 sequence (DNA): TGTGCCAGCAGTTTACAGGGGGAGTTGTACGAGCAGTACTTC. This gives the protein CASSLQGELYEQYF.

This clone is a singleton in its sample. CDR3 DNA: TGTGCCAGCACCAACAGGGAAGGGGTCAATGAGCAGTTCTTC. It yields the protein CASTNREGVNEQFF. The chain recombines TRBV2 with TRBJ2-1, with D possibly being TRBD1 (6 bases). V shed 7 bases and J shed 6 bases, with 16 bases lying between them. Germline-derived CDR1 and CDR2 are SNHLY and FYNNEI. The CDR3 sequence is 14 residues long.

This sequence joins TRBV29-1 and TRBJ2-7, with a possible D match to TRBD2 (6 bases). Germline CDR1 and CDR2: SQVTM and ANQGSEA. The CDR3 consists of 12 residues. Trimming removed 5 bases from V and 3 bases from J, with 11 bases in between. The CDR3 nucleotides read TGCAGCGTTCGTCGCGGGGACTACGAGCAGTACTTC. Translation: CSVRRGDYEQYF.

The chain combines TRBV5-6 with TRBJ1-5; D is possibly TRBD1 (5 bases). The CDR3 extends over 14 amino acids. The germline gives CDR1 SGHDT, CDR2 YYEEEE. Trimming took 0 bases from V and 7 from J, leaving 11 bases between them. The CDR3 sequence is CASSLEGVRQPQHF. As DNA, the CDR3 is TGTGCCAGCAGCTTGGAAGGGGTAAGGCAGCCCCAGCATTTT.